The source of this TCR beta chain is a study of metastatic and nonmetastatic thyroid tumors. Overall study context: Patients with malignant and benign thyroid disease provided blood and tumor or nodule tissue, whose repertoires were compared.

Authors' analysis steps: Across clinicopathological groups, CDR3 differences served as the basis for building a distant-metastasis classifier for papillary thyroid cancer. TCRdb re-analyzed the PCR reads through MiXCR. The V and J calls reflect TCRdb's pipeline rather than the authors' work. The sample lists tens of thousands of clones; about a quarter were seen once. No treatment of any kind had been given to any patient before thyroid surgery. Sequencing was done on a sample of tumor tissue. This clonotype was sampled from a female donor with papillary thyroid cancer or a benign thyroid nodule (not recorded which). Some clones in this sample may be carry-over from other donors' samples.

DNA for the CDR3: TGCAGTGCGTTGGGCCGGGGGGCAGATACGCAGTATTTT. It is translated as CSALGRGADTQYF. The chain is built from TRBV20-1 and TRBJ2-3, with TRBD2 matching 7 bases. V lost 6 bases to trimming and J lost 4 bases; unmatched junction nucleotides: 7. The CDR3 is made up of 13 amino acids. In germline, CDR1 is DFQATT, CDR2 SNEGSKA (reference sequence).